Following are 17 T cell receptor beta chains from one sample sequenced in a study of cytomegalovirus exposure and HLA in healthy donors. Primers: 60 Vbeta forward and 13 Jbeta reverse. Sequenced by immunoSEQ multiplex PCR; TCRdb stores in-frame clones only, minus some. The sample shows some 80,000 clones, over 9.5% of them seen only once. Sequencing input: PBMCs. Every receptor here comes from a man aged 55 to 70 in good health and CMV-seropositive.

This clone has a handful of counts. The rearrangement links TRBV6-5 to TRBJ2-3; 9 bases align to TRBD2. Germline V gives CDR1 MNHEY, CDR2 SVGAGI. V lost 4 bases to trimming and J lost 5 bases; unmatched junction nucleotides: 10. This CDR3 has 16 amino acids. The CDR3 nucleotides are TGTGCCAGCAGTTCCCCTAGCGGGAAAGTGGGAGATACGCAGTATTTT. Its translation is CASSSPSGKVGDTQYF.

The chain uses TRBV9 and TRBJ2-3; 13 bases fit TRBD2. CDR3 length: 16 residues. Trimming took 3 bases from V and 5 from J; bases not matched to a gene: 6. Germline V gene sequence: CDR1 SGDLS, CDR2 YYNGEE. CDR3 region: CASSGGLAGAIDTQYF. In DNA form, the CDR3 reads TGTGCCAGCAGCGGCGGACTAGCGGGAGCGATAGATACGCAGTATTTT.

This clone occurred a few times. This chain links TRBV27 with TRBJ2-7; 9 nucleotides match TRBD2. This CDR3 has 16 amino acids. The ends lost 6 bases at V and 0 bases at J; junction bases unmatched: 9. Looked up from germline, CDR1 is MNHEY and CDR2 is SMNVEV (reference sequence). The CDR3 nucleotides are TGTGCCAGCAGACCTGGAAGCGGGAGGTCCTCCTACGAGCAGTACTTC. This sequence encodes CASRPGSGRSSYEQYF.

V is TRBV29-1 and J is TRBJ2-7; D is perhaps TRBD2 (5 bases). Germline-derived CDR1 and CDR2 are SQVTM and ANQGSEA. V was trimmed by 1 base and J by 4 bases, leaving 14 bases between them. The length of the CDR3 is 14 residues. Here the CDR3 reads CSVEAGGPTYEQYF. As DNA, the CDR3 is TGCAGCGTTGAAGCTGGAGGCCCGACGTACGAGCAGTACTTC.

This clone was picked up a small number of times. The chain has TRBV18 and TRBJ2-3, with 8 bases that match TRBD1. Germline V CDR1 and CDR2: KGHSH, LQKENI. The CDR3 totals 19 residues. With V trimmed by 3 bases and J by 0 bases, 14 bases remained unmatched. The CDR3 DNA reads as TGTGCCAGCTCACCGTTAAGAGTTCGGACAGGGACTAGCACAGATACGCAGTATTTT. It encodes CASSPLRVRTGTSTDTQYF.

The rearrangement uses TRBV6-5 and TRBJ1-1; a weak D match, TRBD1 (6 bases). The CDR3 is made up of 11 amino acids. Germline lookup yields CDR1 MNHEY and CDR2 SVGAGI. Deletions cut 4 bases from V and 12 bases from J, with 12 bases between. The CDR3 loop reads CASSSGTNPFF. CDR3 nucleotide sequence: TGTGCCAGCAGTTCCGGGACAAATCCTTTCTTT.

The chain couples TRBV10-2 to TRBJ1-5, with 7 nucleotides matching TRBD1. The CDR3 runs 13 residues. V dropped 6 bases and J dropped 7; count of bases not matched to a gene: 6. From germline, CDR1 is WSHSY and CDR2 SAAADI. The CDR3 DNA reads as TGCGCCAGCAGGACAGGGAGCTGGCAGCCCCAGCATTTT. It specifies CASRTGSWQPQHF.

The chain recombines TRBV6-1 with TRBJ1-5, with D perhaps TRBD1 (5 bases). The V end lost 8 bases, the J end lost 4 bases, and 15 bases lay between the germline ends. The CDR3 has 14 amino acids. The germline V gene encodes CDR1 MNHNS and CDR2 SASEGT. The DNA for the CDR3 is TGTGCCAGCGGGGGGACGTCTAATAATCAGCCCCAGCATTTT. Its protein product is CASGGTSNNQPQHF.

The V gene is TRBV10-3, the J gene TRBJ1-3, with D tentatively TRBD1 (6 bases). Trimming pared 6 bases from V and 8 bases from J, leaving 8 bases between. Germline assignment: CDR1 ENHRY and CDR2 SYGVKD. The CDR3 length is 11 residues. The CDR3 DNA is TGTGCCATCAGACAGGGAGACACCATATATTTT. The encoded protein is CAIRQGDTIYF.

The chain combines TRBV6-5 with TRBJ2-1; possible D gene TRBD1, 5 bases. This CDR3 has 14 residues. The V end was cut by 2 bases, the J end by 10 bases, with 15 bases between. Germline V lookup: CDR1 MNHEY, CDR2 SVGAGI. The CDR3 nucleotides read TGTGCCAGCAGTTACGACAGAAGAATAGGCGAGCAGTTCTTC. As protein: CASSYDRRIGEQFF.

In its sample, this clone was seen a few times. The chain recombines TRBV7-3 with TRBJ1-2, with 8 bases that match TRBD1. The trim removed 2 bases at V and 8 bases at J, leaving 4 bases unmatched. CDR3 length: 13 residues. Germline V gene sequence: CDR1 SGHTA, CDR2 FQGTGA. Here the CDR3 DNA reads TGTGCCAGCAGCTTACCGACAGGGGTCGGCTACACCTTC. Amino acids: CASSLPTGVGYTF.

As regards this clone: A read error may produce the germline difference seen at one junction end. The identical CDR3 is also encoded by other nucleotide sequences in the sample. The chain is built from TRBV7-3 and TRBJ2-5, with TRBD2 as a possible D gene (5 bases). The CDR3 is 15 residues long. CDR1 and CDR2 (germline): SGHTA, FQGTGA. This CDR3 is CASSSSAAPVETQYF. DNA for the CDR3: TGTGCTAGCAGCTCTTCAGCGGCCCCGGTGGAGACCCAGTACTTC.

V and J are TRBV6-5 and TRBJ2-2; TRBD2 agrees at 13 bases. V trimming: 4 bases; J trimming: 6 bases; junction bases outside the gene matches: 5. The CDR3 extends over 16 amino acids. Germline CDR1 reads MNHEY; CDR2 reads SVGAGI. For the CDR3, the DNA is TGTGCCAGCAGTTCAACTAGCGGGAGGGTCCCCGGGGAGCTGTTTTTT. This codes for CASSSTSGRVPGELFF.

This chain connects TRBV25-1 to TRBJ2-2; maybe TRBD2 (5 bases). Germline lookup yields CDR1 MGHDK and CDR2 SYGVNS. Trimming removed 5 bases from V and 7 bases from J, with 17 bases in between. The CDR3 extends over 15 amino acids. The CDR3 nucleotides are TGTGCCAGCAGTCCCTTAACTAGTATGAGCGGGGAGCTGTTTTTT. Its protein product is CASSPLTSMSGELFF.

A few counts support this clone. CDR3: CAGKQGVSTDTQYF. The CDR3 coding sequence is TGTGCAGGCAAGCAGGGGGTTAGCACAGATACGCAGTATTTT. This chain joins TRBV2 and TRBJ2-3; TRBD1 agrees at 7 bases. CDR1 is SNHLY, CDR2 FYNNEI, per germline. The CDR3 is made up of 14 amino acids.

In this sample, this clone is medium-sized (0.01 to 0.1%). The chain joins TRBV15 to TRBJ1-1; D gene unclear. V lost 3 bases and J lost 7, with 27 bases in between. This CDR3 spans 18 amino acids. CDR1 LNHNV and CDR2 YYDKDF come from the germline V gene (reference sequence). The CDR3 nucleotides are TGTGCCACCAGCAGGTCAACTAATACCCTGAAGGAGGGTAGTGAAGCTTTCTTT. This encodes CATSRSTNTLKEGSEAFF.

This clone was counted once. V and J are TRBV6-1 and TRBJ2-7; 9 bases fit TRBD1. V lost 4 bases, J lost 0 bases, and 4 bases stayed unmatched. Germline CDR1 MNHNS, CDR2 SASEGT. The CDR3 has 15 amino acids. CDR3 DNA: TGTGCCAGCAGTGTAGGGACAGGGAGCTCCTACGAGCAGTACTTC. Translation: CASSVGTGSSYEQYF.